Listed here are 30 T cell receptor beta chains from one sample, sequenced in a study of regulatory T cells in long-lasting Graves disease. Through Arm-PCR of CDR3 regions and iRepertoire HTBI primers, TCR beta libraries were built. TCRdb used MiXCR to reprocess the multiplex PCR reads, holding one entry per CDR3 protein. This table holds some 250,000 distinct CDR3 sequences, approximately 20% found once. Time point meaning: newly diagnosed GD, antithyroid drugs for less than 3 months. Generation of the TCR library employed RNA extracted from PBMCs. The specimen comprised peripheral blood mononuclear cells (PBMCs), sampled at new diagnosis, from a patient treated with antithyroid drugs. The receptors stem from a female donor with Graves disease.

This clonotype occurred many times. V is TRBV7-9 and J is TRBJ1-1, with D tentatively TRBD1 (5 bases). V lost 6 bases to trimming and J lost 10 bases, with 12 bases between them. Germline V gene lookup returns CDR1 SEHNR and CDR2 FQNEAQ (reference sequence). The CDR3 is 11 amino acids. In nucleotides, the CDR3 is TGTGCCAGCAGAGGGACCGTGGGAGCTTTCTTT. Translating it yields CASRGTVGAFF.

The J gene is TRBJ2-3, the V gene TRBV5-1; D is uncertain. V lost 2 bases to trimming and J lost 0 bases, with 10 bases between them. The germline V gene encodes CDR1 SGHRS and CDR2 YFSETQ. The CDR3 is 15 residues long. The CDR3 protein is CASSFRGSSTDTQYF. CDR3 coding DNA: TGCGCCAGCAGCTTTCGCGGTTCTAGCACAGATACGCAGTATTTT.

The sample holds a few counts of this clonotype. This chain uses TRBV28 with TRBJ2-1, with a tentative D call TRBD2 (5 bases). CDR1 is MDHEN, CDR2 SYDVKM, per germline. This CDR3 comprises 18 residues. Trimming stripped 3 bases from V and 8 bases from J, with 26 bases between. The CDR3 is CASSFPPSGVEGEDEQFF. The CDR3 nucleotides are TGTGCCAGCAGTTTTCCCCCCTCTGGGGTTGAGGGAGAGGATGAGCAGTTCTTC.

Many counts were recorded for this clonotype. The V call is TRBV5-6, the J call TRBJ2-7, with 8 bases matching TRBD2. CDR3 length: 13 residues. Germline lookup yields CDR1 SGHDT and CDR2 YYEEEE. The J segment lost 6 bases and the V segment lost 4 bases, leaving 6 bases of the junction unmatched. The CDR3 nucleotides are TGTGCCAGCAGCGCCCAGCGGGGGATCGAGCAGTACTTC. Its protein is CASSAQRGIEQYF. The whole variable domain, remainder taken from reference TRBV5-6 and TRBJ2-7, is DAGVTQSPTHLIKTRGQQVTLRCSPKSGHDTVSWYQQALGQGPQFIFQYYEEEERQRGNFPDRFSGHQFPNYSSELNVNALLLGDSALYLCASSAQRGIEQYFGPGTRLTVT.

As for this clonotype: A far bigger clonotype differs at one base, so this is likely a read error. The J gene is TRBJ1-1, the V gene TRBV6-9; the D gene is possibly TRBD1 (5 bases). In germline, CDR1 is MNHGY, CDR2 SVAAGI. The CDR3 runs to 14 residues. CDR3: CASSYDRMNTQAFF. In DNA, the CDR3 is TGTGCCAGCAGTTACGACAGAATGAACACTCAAGCTTTCTTT.

This clonotype was recorded a few times. CDR3 DNA sequence: TGTGCCAGCAGCCCTAAGACAGGAACTTCAAGGACCCAGTACTTC. This codes for CASSPKTGTSRTQYF. This rearrangement joins TRBV7-3 to TRBJ2-5; TRBD1 might be the D (6 bases). Deletions cut 5 bases from V and 7 bases from J, with 20 bases between. The V gene's germline CDR1 is SGHTA and CDR2 FQGTGA. The CDR3 sequence is 15 residues long.

For this clonotype: A much larger clone differs from this one at a single base, so this may be a read error. The conserved final phenylalanine or tryptophan is absent from the CDR3, which likely points to a read error. The chain recombines TRBV19 with TRBJ2-7; D could derive from TRBD1 or TRBD2 (5 bases each). V lost 3 bases and J 5 bases, leaving 11 bases between the germline ends. CDR1 is LNHDA, CDR2 SQIVND, per germline (reference sequence). The CDR3 is 13 amino acids. The CDR3 sequence: CASSMMGDDEQYS. CDR3 nucleotide sequence: TGTGCCAGTAGTATGATGGGGGACGACGAGCAGTACTCC.

This clonotype was detected only a few times. This rearrangement joins TRBV9 to TRBJ2-2; 7 bases are shared with TRBD1. The germline CDR1 and CDR2 sequences are SGDLS and YYNGEE. The trim removed 0 bases at V and 5 bases at J, leaving 7 bases unmatched. The CDR3 loop spans 16 amino acids. CDR3 region: CASSVERTGETGELFF. The CDR3 DNA reads TGTGCCAGCAGCGTAGAGAGAACAGGGGAAACCGGGGAGCTGTTTTTT.

This clonotype was observed at least ten times. V usage is TRBV30 and J usage is TRBJ1-5; D gene uncertain. Between the trimmed V and J ends, which lost 0 bases and 2 bases, there was a span of 5 bases. Germline V gene data show CDR1 as GTSNPN and CDR2 as SVGIG (reference sequence). The CDR3 contains 13 residues. CDR3 nucleotide sequence: TGTGCCTGGAGTGTAGATCGCAATCAGCCCCAGCATTTT. Protein: CAWSVDRNQPQHF. The full variable domain, rest sourced from reference TRBV30 and TRBJ1-5, is SQTIHQWPATLVQPVGSPLSLECTVEGTSNPNLYWYRQAAGRGLQLLFYSVGIGQISSEVPQNLSASRPQDRQFILSSKKLLLSDSGFYLCAWSVDRNQPQHFGDGTRLSIL.

This clonotype has at least ten counts. J is TRBJ2-1 and V is TRBV18; 10 bases fit TRBD2. V lost 4 bases to trimming and J lost 2 bases; unmatched junction nucleotides: 5. There are 16 residues in the CDR3. CDR1 and CDR2 (germline): KGHSH, LQKENI. CDR3 nucleotides: TGTGCCAGCTCACTGCCCGGGACTAGCGCCTACAATGAGCAGTTCTTC. Its translation: CASSLPGTSAYNEQFF.

This clonotype was found many times. This rearrangement joins TRBV6-2 or TRBV6-3 to TRBJ2-2, with 11 bases fitting TRBD2. There are 17 residues in the CDR3. Trimming removed 3 bases from V and 5 bases from J; junction bases left unmatched: 8. Germline V lookup: CDR1 MNHEY, CDR2 SVGEGT. DNA of the CDR3: TGTGCCAGCAGTTATGGGCTAGCGGGAGGCGAAACCGGGGAGCTGTTTTTT. It codes for CASSYGLAGGETGELFF.

The chain is built from TRBV11-2 and TRBJ1-6; possible D gene TRBD1, 5 bases. Germline V lookup: CDR1 SGHAT, CDR2 FQNNGV. Trimming shortened V by 0 bases and J by 7 bases, and 10 bases separated the two germline ends. CDR3 length: 15 residues. The CDR3 DNA is TGTGCCAGCAGCTTAGATGTGGGGCTAAATTCACCCCTCCACTTT. It translates to CASSLDVGLNSPLHF. The whole variable domain, filled in from reference TRBV11-2 and TRBJ1-6, reads EAGVAQSPRYKIIEKRQSVAFWCNPISGHATLYWYQQILGQGPKLLIQFQNNGVVDDSQLPKDRFSAERLKGVDSTLKIQPAKLEDSAVYLCASSLDVGLNSPLHFGNGTRLTVT.

This clonotype was detected ten times or more. The rearrangement uses TRBV6-1 and TRBJ1-2; D is unresolved. The CDR3 runs to 13 residues. Germline-derived CDR1 and CDR2 are MNHNS and SASEGT. V lost 7 bases, J lost 8 bases, and 17 bases lay in between. CDR3 DNA: TGTGCCAGCACGGTAGACGGCCCGAGAGGCTACACCTTC. Protein sequence: CASTVDGPRGYTF.

This clonotype came up a few times. The CDR3 loop reads CASSDRTGARGNEQFF. CDR3 sequence (DNA): TGTGCCAGCAGTGACAGGACAGGTGCGAGGGGCAATGAGCAGTTCTTC. This chain links TRBV6-4 with TRBJ2-1, with 7 bases matching TRBD1. Trimming took 2 bases from V and 6 from J; bases not matched to a gene: 10. Germline V gene sequence: CDR1 MRHNA, CDR2 SNTAGT. This CDR3 has 16 amino acids.

This clonotype has just a few counts. A far bigger clonotype differs at one base, so this is likely a read error. The chain links TRBV11-2 to TRBJ2-7, with TRBD1 matching over 7 bases. The junction had 10 bases not matched to a gene; V was cut back by 5 bases and J by 6 bases. Per germline, CDR1 SGHAT and CDR2 FQNNGV. CDR3 length equals 14 residues. The CDR3 region is CASSPGTAWGEQYF. The DNA for the CDR3 is TGTGCCAGCAGCCCAGGGACAGCGTGGGGCGAGCAGTACTTC.

This clonotype has ten or more counts. The gene calls are TRBV7-9 and TRBJ2-7; 10 bases fit TRBD2. V gave up 1 base and J gave up 6 bases; unmatched junction bases: 3. Germline V gene lookup returns CDR1 SEHNR and CDR2 FQNEAQ (reference sequence). The CDR3 sequence is 14 residues long. The CDR3 region is CASSLGIAGGEQYF. In nucleotides, the CDR3 is TGTGCCAGCAGCTTAGGAATAGCGGGAGGCGAGCAGTACTTC. The full variable domain, its missing parts supplied by reference TRBV7-9 and TRBJ2-7, is DTGVSQNPRHKITKRGQNVTFRCDPISEHNRLYWYRQTLGQGPEFLTYFQNEAQLEKSRLLSDRFSAERPKGSFSTLEIQRTEQGDSAMYLCASSLGIAGGEQYFGPGTRLTVT.

This clonotype has ten or more counts. V is TRBV4-1 and J is TRBJ1-1; 9 bases are shared with TRBD1. The CDR3 consists of 15 residues. Trimming cost V 4 bases and J 4 bases; bases outside gene matches: 7. The germline CDR1 and CDR2 sequences are MGHRA and YSYEKL. CDR3: CASSLEGQGFTEAFF. As DNA, the CDR3 is TGCGCCAGCAGCCTCGAGGGACAGGGATTCACTGAAGCTTTCTTT.

The CDR3, as DNA: TGTGCCAGCAGTCGGGGTCCCGGGGCGAACACCGGGGAGCTGTTTTTT. Its translation is CASSRGPGANTGELFF. The chain has TRBV12-3 or TRBV12-4 and TRBJ2-2, with D possibly being TRBD2 (5 bases). The CDR3 spans 16 residues. Trimming took off 5 bases at V and 0 bases at J, with 13 bases between the two ends.

This clonotype was observed a few times. V and J are TRBV11-3 and TRBJ1-1; no clear D gene. V shed 0 bases and J shed 4 bases, with 6 bases lying between them. The CDR3 covers 13 residues. Germline V gene data show CDR1 as SGHNT and CDR2 as YENEEA. CDR3 sequence: CASSLDFSTEAFF. CDR3 coding DNA: TGTGCCAGCAGCTTAGACTTTTCCACTGAAGCTTTCTTT.

The chain links TRBV12-3 or TRBV12-4 to TRBJ2-2; the match to TRBD2 covers 7 bases. V shed 5 bases, J shed 6 bases, and the junction held 15 bases outside the gene matches. This CDR3 spans 17 amino acids. The CDR3 sequence is CASSTGTTPGPPGELFF. In DNA, the CDR3 is TGTGCCAGCAGTACCGGGACTACCCCGGGGCCACCCGGGGAGCTGTTTTTT.

This clonotype was seen at least ten times. A read error may account for a junction end that differs from germline. V and J are TRBV7-7 and TRBJ2-5, with a tentative D call TRBD2 (5 bases). CDR1 is SSHAT, CDR2 FNYEAQ, per germline (reference sequence). The length of the CDR3 is 13 residues. CDR3 nucleotide sequence: TGTGCTAGCAGCTTTTTCGGGGAAGAGACCCAGTACTTC. It encodes CASSFFGEETQYF.

This clonotype was seen at least ten times. The genes are TRBV2 and TRBJ1-1, with D possibly being TRBD1 (5 bases). Trimming shortened V by 7 bases and J by 1 base, and 10 bases separated the two germline ends. Germline CDR1 SNHLY, CDR2 FYNNEI. The CDR3 covers 13 residues. CDR3 amino acids: CASNPGQNTEAFF. The CDR3 coding sequence is TGTGCCAGCAATCCTGGACAGAACACTGAAGCTTTCTTT. The whole variable domain, remainder taken from reference TRBV2 and TRBJ1-1, is EPEVTQTPSHQVTQMGQEVILRCVPISNHLYFYWYRQILGQKVEFLVSFYNNEISEKSEIFDDQFSVERPDGSNFTLKIRSTKLEDSAMYFCASNPGQNTEAFFGQGTRLTVV.

This clonotype has ten or more counts. The rearrangement uses TRBV3-1 and TRBJ2-1, with 12 bases aligning to TRBD2. V was pared by 2 bases and J by 7 bases, with 9 bases of the junction left unmatched. Germline assignment: CDR1 LGHDT and CDR2 YNNKEL (reference sequence). The CDR3 spans 17 residues. The CDR3 bases are TGTGCCAGCAGCCAACGGCCTAGCGGGAGGGCCGGGAATGAGCAGTTCTTC. Translating gives CASSQRPSGRAGNEQFF.

This clonotype was observed at least ten times. The chain recombines TRBV27 with TRBJ2-6; TRBD1 agrees at 7 bases. Germline-derived CDR1 and CDR2 are MNHEY and SMNVEV (reference sequence). The CDR3 is 15 residues long. V lost 3 bases and J lost 3; bases outside the gene matches: 2. The CDR3 DNA sequence: TGTGCCAGCAGTTTCCAGGGGGTTGGGGCCAACGTCCTGACTTTC. Translating it yields CASSFQGVGANVLTF.

This clonotype was counted ten times or more. The chain links TRBV19 to TRBJ1-1, with a tentative D call TRBD1 (5 bases). CDR3 length: 16 amino acids. V gave up 3 bases and J gave up 0 bases, with 14 bases separating them. Germline V lookup: CDR1 LNHDA, CDR2 SQIVND (reference sequence). The CDR3, as DNA: TGTGCCAGTAGTATCCGTGGGGGAGGTGTGAACACTGAAGCTTTCTTT. Its protein is CASSIRGGGVNTEAFF. Together with reference TRBV19 and TRBJ1-1, the CDR3 gives the full variable domain: DGGITQSPKYLFRKEGQNVTLSCEQNLNHDAMYWYRQDPGQGLRLIYYSQIVNDFQKGDIAEGYSVSREKKESFPLTVTSAQKNPTAFYLCASSIRGGGVNTEAFFGQGTRLTVV.

At least ten counts were recorded for this clonotype. V gene TRBV29-1 combines with J gene TRBJ2-3; TRBD1 matches 7 bases. V shed 6 bases, J shed 0 bases, and the junction held 6 bases outside the gene matches. CDR1 and CDR2 from the germline V gene are SQVTM and ANQGSEA. CDR3 length equals 14 residues. The CDR3 region is CSVHQGDSTDTQYF. The CDR3 DNA reads TGCAGCGTCCACCAGGGGGATAGCACAGATACGCAGTATTTT.

The table lists this clonotype with many counts. The chain has TRBV6-2 or TRBV6-3 and TRBJ2-2; no definite D call. Looked up from germline, CDR1 is MNHEY and CDR2 is SVGEGT. The CDR3 spans 10 residues. The V end was cut by 5 bases, the J end by 9 bases, with 4 bases between. As DNA, the CDR3 is TGTGCCAGCAGTGAGTGGGAGCTGTTTTTT. This sequence encodes CASSEWELFF.

This clonotype came up many times. V and J are TRBV6-5 and TRBJ1-5; 11 bases match TRBD1. The CDR3 extends over 14 amino acids. Trimming removed 4 bases from V and 5 bases from J; junction bases left unmatched: 1. The germline gives CDR1 MNHEY, CDR2 SVGAGI. The CDR3 DNA reads as TGTGCCAGCAGTTGGACAGGGGGCGATCAGCCCCAGCATTTT. Translation: CASSWTGGDQPQHF.

This clonotype came up many times. The chain uses TRBV20-1 and TRBJ1-4; D perhaps matches TRBD1 (6 bases). Trimming removed 3 bases from V and 8 bases from J, with 19 bases in between. The CDR3 runs to 15 residues. Germline CDR1 reads DFQATT; CDR2 reads SNEGSKA (reference sequence). The CDR3 bases are TGCAGTGCTAGGGGAGGGACATCTGCGGGAGAAAAACTGTTTTTT. It encodes CSARGGTSAGEKLFF.

About this clonotype: Only one base separates this from a far larger clonotype, so it likely reflects a read error. The conserved final phenylalanine or tryptophan is absent from the CDR3, which likely points to a read error. This sequence joins TRBV3-1 and TRBJ2-3; D not resolved. The DNA matches TRBJ1-1 better at its end, which makes the J call doubtful. This CDR3 has 15 residues. CDR1 and CDR2 from the germline V gene are LGHDT and YNNKEL (reference sequence). The chain's CDR3 is CASSHPGRGEAEAFL. The DNA of the CDR3 is TGTGCCAGCAGCCATCCCGGACGGGGAGAGGCTGAAGCTTTCCTT.